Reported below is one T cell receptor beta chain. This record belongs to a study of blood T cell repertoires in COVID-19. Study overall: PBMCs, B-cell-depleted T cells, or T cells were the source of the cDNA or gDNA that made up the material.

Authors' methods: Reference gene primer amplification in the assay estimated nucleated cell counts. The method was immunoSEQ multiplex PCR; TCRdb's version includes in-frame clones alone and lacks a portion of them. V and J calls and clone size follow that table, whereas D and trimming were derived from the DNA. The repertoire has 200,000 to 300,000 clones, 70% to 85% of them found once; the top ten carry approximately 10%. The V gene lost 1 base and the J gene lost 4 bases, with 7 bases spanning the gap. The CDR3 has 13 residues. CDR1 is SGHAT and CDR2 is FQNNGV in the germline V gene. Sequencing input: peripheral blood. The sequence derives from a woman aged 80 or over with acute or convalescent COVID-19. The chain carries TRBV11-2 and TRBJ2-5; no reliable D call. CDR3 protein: CASSLGNLETQYF. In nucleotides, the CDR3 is TGTGCCAGCAGCTTAGGAAACTTAGAGACCCAGTACTTC.